This TCR beta chain was captured in a study of T-cell memory formation after mild COVID-19. Study overall: TCR clusters were largely donor specific.

The sample holds many counts of this clonotype. The V gene's germline CDR1 is GTSNPN and CDR2 SVGIG (reference sequence). Trimming shortened V by 3 bases and J by 0 bases, and 9 bases separated the two germline ends. The CDR3 loop spans 15 amino acids. TCRdb analysed the 5' RACE reads with MiXCR anew, one entry per CDR3 protein. Of about 240,000 distinct CDR3 sequences listed, roughly 10% are singletons. The sequenced sample consisted of PBMCs or a T cell subset sorted from them (not recorded which). This chain connects TRBV30 to TRBJ2-6; no clear D. The clonotype was recovered from a man between 18 and 35 years old who had mild COVID-19 (a few samples of this study predate the infection). Cell type and time point are not known. DNA for the CDR3: TGTGCCTGGAGCCCCACTTACTCTGGGGCCAACGTCCTGACTTTC. This gives the protein CAWSPTYSGANVLTF.